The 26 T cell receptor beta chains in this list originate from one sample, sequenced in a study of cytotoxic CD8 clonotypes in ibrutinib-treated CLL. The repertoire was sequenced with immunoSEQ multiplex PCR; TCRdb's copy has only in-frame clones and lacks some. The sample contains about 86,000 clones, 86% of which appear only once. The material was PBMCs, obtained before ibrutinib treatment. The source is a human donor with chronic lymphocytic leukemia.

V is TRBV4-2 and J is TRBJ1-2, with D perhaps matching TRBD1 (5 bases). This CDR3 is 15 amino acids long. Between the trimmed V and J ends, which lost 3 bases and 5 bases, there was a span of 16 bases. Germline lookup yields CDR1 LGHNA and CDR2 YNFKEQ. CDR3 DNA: TGTGCCAGCAGCCATGAGGGCAGGGTCGAGTATGGCTACACCTTC. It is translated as CASSHEGRVEYGYTF.

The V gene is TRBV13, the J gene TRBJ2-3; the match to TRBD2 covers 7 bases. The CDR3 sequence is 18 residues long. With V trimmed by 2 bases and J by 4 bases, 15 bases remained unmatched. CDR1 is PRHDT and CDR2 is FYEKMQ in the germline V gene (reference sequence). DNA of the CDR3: TGTGCCAGCAGCTTACTTGGAGCGGGACCGACTCTAGCAGATACGCAGTATTTT. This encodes CASSLLGAGPTLADTQYF.

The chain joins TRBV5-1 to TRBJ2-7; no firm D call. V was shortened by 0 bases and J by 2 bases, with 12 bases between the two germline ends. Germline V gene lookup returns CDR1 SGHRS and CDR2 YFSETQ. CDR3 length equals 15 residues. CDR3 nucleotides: TGCGCCAGCAGCTTGGGGCCAGGAGCCCCCTACGAGCAGTACTTC. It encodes CASSLGPGAPYEQYF.

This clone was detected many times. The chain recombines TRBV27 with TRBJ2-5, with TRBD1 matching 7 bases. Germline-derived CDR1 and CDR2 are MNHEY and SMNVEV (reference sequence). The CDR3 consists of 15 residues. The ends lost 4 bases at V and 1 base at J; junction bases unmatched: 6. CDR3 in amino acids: CASSSLTGSQETQYF. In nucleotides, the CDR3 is TGTGCCAGCAGTTCTCTGACAGGGAGCCAAGAGACCCAGTACTTC.

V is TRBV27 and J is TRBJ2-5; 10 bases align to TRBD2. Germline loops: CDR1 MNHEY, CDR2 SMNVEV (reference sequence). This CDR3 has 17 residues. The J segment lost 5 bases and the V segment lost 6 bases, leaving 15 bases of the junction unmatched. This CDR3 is CASRITRPGLALETQYF. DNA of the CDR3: TGTGCCAGCAGGATAACTCGGCCGGGACTAGCGCTGGAGACCCAGTACTTC.

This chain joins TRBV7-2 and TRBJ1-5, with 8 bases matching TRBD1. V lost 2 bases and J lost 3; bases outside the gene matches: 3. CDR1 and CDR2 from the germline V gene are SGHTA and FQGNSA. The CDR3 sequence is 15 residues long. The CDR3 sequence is CASSLRGQDNQPQHF. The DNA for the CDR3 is TGTGCCAGCAGCTTAAGGGGACAGGACAATCAGCCCCAGCATTTT.

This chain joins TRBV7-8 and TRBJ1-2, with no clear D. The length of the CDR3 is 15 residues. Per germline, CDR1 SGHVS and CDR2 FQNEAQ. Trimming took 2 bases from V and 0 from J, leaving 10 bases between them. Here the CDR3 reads CASSLLERPNYGYTF. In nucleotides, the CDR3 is TGTGCCAGCAGCTTATTGGAGCGTCCTAACTATGGCTACACCTTC.

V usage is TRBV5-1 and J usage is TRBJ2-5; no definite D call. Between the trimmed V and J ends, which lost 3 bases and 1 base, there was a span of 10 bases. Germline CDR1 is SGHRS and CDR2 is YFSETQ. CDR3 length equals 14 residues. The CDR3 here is CASSSPVGQETQYF. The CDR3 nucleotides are TGCGCCAGCAGCTCTCCAGTGGGCCAAGAGACCCAGTACTTC.

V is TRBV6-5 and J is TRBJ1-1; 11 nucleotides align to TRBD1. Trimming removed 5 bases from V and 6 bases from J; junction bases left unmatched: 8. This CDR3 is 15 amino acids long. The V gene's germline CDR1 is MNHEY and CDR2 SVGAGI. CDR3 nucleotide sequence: TGTGCCAGCAGTACCCGGGACAGGGGGAGGGCTGAAGCTTTCTTT. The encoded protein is CASSTRDRGRAEAFF.

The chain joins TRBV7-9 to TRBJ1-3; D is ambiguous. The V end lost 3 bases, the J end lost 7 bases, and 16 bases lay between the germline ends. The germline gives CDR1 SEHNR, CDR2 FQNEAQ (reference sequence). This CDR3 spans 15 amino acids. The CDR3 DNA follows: TGTGCCAGCAGCTTTTCAACAGATATCGTGAACACCATATATTTT. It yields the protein CASSFSTDIVNTIYF.

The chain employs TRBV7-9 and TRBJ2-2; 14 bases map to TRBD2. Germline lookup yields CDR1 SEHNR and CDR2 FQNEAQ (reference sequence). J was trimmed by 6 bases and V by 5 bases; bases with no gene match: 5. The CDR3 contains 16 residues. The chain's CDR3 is CASSQGLAGVSGELFF. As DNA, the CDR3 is TGTGCCAGCAGCCAGGGACTAGCGGGAGTCTCCGGGGAGCTGTTTTTT. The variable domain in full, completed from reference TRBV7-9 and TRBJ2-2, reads DTGVSQNPRHKITKRGQNVTFRCDPISEHNRLYWYRQTLGQGPEFLTYFQNEAQLEKSRLLSDRFSAERPKGSFSTLEIQRTEQGDSAMYLCASSQGLAGVSGELFFGEGSRLTVL.

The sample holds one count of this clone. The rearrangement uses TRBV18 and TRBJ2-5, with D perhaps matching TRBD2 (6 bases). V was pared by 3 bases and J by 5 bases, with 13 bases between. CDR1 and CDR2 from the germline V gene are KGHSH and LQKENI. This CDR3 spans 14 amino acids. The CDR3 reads CASSPPGRFETQYF. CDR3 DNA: TGTGCCAGCTCACCCCCGGGGAGGTTTGAGACCCAGTACTTC.

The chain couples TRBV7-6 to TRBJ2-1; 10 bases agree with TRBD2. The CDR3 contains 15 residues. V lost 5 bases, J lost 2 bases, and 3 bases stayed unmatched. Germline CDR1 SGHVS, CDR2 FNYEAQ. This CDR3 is CASSTTSGPYNEQFF. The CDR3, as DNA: TGTGCCAGCAGCACGACTAGCGGGCCCTACAATGAGCAGTTCTTC.

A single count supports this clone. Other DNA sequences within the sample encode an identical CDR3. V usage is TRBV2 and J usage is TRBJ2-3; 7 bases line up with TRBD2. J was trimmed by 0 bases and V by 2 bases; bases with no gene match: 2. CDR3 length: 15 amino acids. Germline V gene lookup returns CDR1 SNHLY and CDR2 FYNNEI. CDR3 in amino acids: CASSERSGSTDTQYF. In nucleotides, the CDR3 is TGTGCCAGCAGTGAACGTAGCGGGAGCACAGATACGCAGTATTTT.

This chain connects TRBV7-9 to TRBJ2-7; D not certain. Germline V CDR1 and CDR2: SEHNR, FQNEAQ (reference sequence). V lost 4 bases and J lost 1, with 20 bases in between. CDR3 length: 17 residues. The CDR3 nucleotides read TGTGCCAGCAGCTCTACGAATAACGGGCCGCATTCCTACGAGCAGTACTTC. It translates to CASSSTNNGPHSYEQYF.

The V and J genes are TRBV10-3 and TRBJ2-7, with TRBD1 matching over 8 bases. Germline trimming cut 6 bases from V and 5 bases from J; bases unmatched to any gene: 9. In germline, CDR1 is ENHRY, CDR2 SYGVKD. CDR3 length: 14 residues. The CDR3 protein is CAISAGTGPNEQYF. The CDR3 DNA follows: TGTGCCATCAGCGCCGGGACAGGCCCTAACGAGCAGTACTTC.

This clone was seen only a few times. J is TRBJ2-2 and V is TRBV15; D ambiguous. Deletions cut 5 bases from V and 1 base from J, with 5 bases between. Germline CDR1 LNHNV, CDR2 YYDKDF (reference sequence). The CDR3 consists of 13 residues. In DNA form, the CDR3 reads TGTGCCACCAGCCGCGGGAACACCGGGGAGCTGTTTTTT. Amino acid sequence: CATSRGNTGELFF. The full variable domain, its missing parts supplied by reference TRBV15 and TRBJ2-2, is DAMVIQNPRYQVTQFGKPVTLSCSQTLNHNVMYWYQQKSSQAPKLLFHYYDKDFNNEADTPDNFQSRRPNTSFCFLDIRSPGLGDTAMYLCATSRGNTGELFFGEGSRLTVL.

CDR3 sequence (DNA): TGCGCCAGCAGCCGTACCGGGACAGGGCATAACTATGGCTACACCTTC. Encoded protein: CASSRTGTGHNYGYTF. The rearrangement uses TRBV4-1 and TRBJ1-2; TRBD1 aligns across 9 bases. Trimming at V came to 4 bases and at J to 1 base, leaving 7 bases not matched to a gene. In germline, CDR1 is MGHRA, CDR2 YSYEKL. This CDR3 has 16 residues.

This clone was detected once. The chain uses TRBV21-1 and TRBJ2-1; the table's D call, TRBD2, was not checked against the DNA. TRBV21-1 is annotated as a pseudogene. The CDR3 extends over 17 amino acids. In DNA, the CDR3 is TGTGCCAGCAGCGAAAAACTAAAGGGACTAGCGGACAATGAGCAGTTCTTC. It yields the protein CASSEKLKGLADNEQFF.

The CDR3 protein is CSVEVREKLFF. The CDR3 DNA follows: TGCAGCGTTGAGGTGAGGGAAAAACTGTTTTTT. This rearrangement joins TRBV29-1 to TRBJ1-4, with D unresolved. The CDR3 is 11 residues long. The V and J ends lost 3 bases and 8 bases respectively, with 7 bases between them. Germline-derived CDR1 and CDR2 are SQVTM and ANQGSEA.

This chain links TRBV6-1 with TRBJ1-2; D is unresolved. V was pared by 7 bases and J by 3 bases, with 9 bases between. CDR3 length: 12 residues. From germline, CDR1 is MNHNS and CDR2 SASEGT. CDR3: CASTEEDYGYTF. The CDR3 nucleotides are TGTGCCAGCACCGAGGAGGACTATGGCTACACCTTC.

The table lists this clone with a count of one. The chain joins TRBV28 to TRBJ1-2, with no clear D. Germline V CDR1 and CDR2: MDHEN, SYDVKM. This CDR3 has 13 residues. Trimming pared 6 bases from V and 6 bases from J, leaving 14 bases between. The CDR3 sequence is CASSGVIRHGYTF. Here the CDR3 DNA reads TGTGCCAGCAGCGGAGTGATCCGGCATGGCTACACCTTC.

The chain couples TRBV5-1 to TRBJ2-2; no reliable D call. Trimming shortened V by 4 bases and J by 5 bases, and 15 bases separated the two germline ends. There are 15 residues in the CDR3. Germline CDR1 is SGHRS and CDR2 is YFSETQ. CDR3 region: CASSPQTLGTGELFF. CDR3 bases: TGCGCCAGCAGCCCCCAAACCTTGGGAACCGGGGAGCTGTTTTTT.

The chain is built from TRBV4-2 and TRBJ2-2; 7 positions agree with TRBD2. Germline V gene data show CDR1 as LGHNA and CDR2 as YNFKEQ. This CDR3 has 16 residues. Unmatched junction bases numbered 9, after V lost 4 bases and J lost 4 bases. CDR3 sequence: CASSPALGGGTGELFF. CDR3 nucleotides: TGTGCCAGCAGCCCCGCGTTGGGCGGGGGCACCGGGGAGCTGTTTTTT.

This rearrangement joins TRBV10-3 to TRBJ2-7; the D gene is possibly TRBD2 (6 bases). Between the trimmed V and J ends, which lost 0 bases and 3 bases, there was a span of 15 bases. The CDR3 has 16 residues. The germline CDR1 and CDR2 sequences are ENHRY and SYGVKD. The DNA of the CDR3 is TGTGCCATCAGTGAGTCGATGCGGGACTCCTTCTACGAGCAGTACTTC. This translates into CAISESMRDSFYEQYF.

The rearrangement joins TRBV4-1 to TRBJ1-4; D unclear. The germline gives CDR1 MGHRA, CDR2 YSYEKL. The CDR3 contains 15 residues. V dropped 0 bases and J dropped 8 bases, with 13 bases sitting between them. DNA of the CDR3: TGCGCCAGCAGCCAAGATTGGGCCTTAGGCGAAAAACTGTTTTTT. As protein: CASSQDWALGEKLFF.